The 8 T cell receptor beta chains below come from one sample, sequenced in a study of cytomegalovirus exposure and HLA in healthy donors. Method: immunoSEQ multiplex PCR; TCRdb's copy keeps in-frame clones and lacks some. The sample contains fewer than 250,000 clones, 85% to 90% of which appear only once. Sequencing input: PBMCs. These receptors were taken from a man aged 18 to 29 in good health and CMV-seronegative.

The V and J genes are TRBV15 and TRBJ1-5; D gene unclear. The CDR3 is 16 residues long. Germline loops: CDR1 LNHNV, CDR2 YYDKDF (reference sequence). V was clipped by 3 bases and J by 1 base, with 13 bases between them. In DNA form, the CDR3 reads TGTGCCACCAGCAGCCCATGGGCGGGGAGCAATCAGCCCCAGCATTTT. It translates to CATSSPWAGSNQPQHF.

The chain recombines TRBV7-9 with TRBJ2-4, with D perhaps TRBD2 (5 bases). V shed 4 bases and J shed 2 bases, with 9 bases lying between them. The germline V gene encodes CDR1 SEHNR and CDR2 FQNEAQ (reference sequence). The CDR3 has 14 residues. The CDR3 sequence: CASSSTGTKNIQYF. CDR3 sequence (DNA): TGTGCCAGCAGCTCTACCGGGACCAAAAACATTCAGTACTTC.

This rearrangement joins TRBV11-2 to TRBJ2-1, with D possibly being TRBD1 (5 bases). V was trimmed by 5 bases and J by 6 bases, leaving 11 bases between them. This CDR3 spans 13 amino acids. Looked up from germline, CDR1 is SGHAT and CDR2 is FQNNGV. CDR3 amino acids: CASSEDSTNEQFF. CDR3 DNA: TGTGCCAGCAGCGAAGACAGCACCAATGAGCAGTTCTTC.

CDR3 region: CASSFTSGGLVETQYF. CDR3 DNA: TGCGCCAGCAGCTTTACTAGCGGGGGGCTTGTGGAGACCCAGTACTTC. The V and J genes are TRBV5-1 and TRBJ2-5, with 12 bases aligning to TRBD2. V shed 2 bases, J shed 5 bases, and the junction held 7 bases outside the gene matches. This CDR3 comprises 16 residues. Germline CDR1 is SGHRS and CDR2 is YFSETQ.

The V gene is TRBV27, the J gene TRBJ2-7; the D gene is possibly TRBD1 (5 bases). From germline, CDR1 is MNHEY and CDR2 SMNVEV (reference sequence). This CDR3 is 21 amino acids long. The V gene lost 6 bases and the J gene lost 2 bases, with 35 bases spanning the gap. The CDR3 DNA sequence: TGTGCCAGCAGGATCCGGATTGGGGCAGGGCCCTACCAATTCCTGGCCTACGAGCAGTACTTC. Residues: CASRIRIGAGPYQFLAYEQYF.

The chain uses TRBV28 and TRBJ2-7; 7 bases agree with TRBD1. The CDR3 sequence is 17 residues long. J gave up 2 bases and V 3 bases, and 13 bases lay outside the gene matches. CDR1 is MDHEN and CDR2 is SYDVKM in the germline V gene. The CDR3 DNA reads TGTGCCAGCAGTTTCCCCACCCGACAGGGACCTCCCTACGAGCAGTACTTC. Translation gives CASSFPTRQGPPYEQYF.

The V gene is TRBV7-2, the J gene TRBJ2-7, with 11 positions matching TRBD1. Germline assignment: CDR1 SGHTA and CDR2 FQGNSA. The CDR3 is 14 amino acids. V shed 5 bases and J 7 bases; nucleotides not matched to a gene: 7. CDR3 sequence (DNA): TGTGCCAGCAGCCACGGGACAGGGGGGCGGGAGCAGTACTTC. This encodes CASSHGTGGREQYF.

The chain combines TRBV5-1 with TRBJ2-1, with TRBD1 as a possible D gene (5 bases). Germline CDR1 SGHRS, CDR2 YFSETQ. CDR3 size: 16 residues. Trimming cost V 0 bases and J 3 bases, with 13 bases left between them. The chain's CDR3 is CASSLGGSGNYNEQFF. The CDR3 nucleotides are TGCGCCAGCAGCTTGGGCGGTTCAGGGAACTACAATGAGCAGTTCTTC.